The 21 T cell receptor beta chains listed next were all sequenced from one sample in a study of T cells in Graves' hyperthyroidism and ophthalmopathy. Amplified TCR beta CDR3 regions derived from RNA transcripts. In the first-round RT-PCR of the TCR CDR3, the HTBI primer set was used. One entry per CDR3 protein, called by TCRdb with MiXCR from the multiplex PCR reads. This table has nearly 750,000 distinct CDR3 sequences, about a third appearing once. Material: blood. These TCRs come from a woman aged 35 to 49 with Graves' hyperthyroidism.

This rearrangement joins TRBV12-3 or TRBV12-4 to TRBJ2-7; TRBD1 matches at 8 bases. Trimming removed 7 bases from V and 5 bases from J; junction bases left unmatched: 7. This CDR3 contains 13 residues. Written as DNA, the CDR3 is TGTGCCAGCACCCCGGACAGGGACCACGAGCAGTACTTC. It translates to CASTPDRDHEQYF.

Notes on this clonotype: With a much larger clone just one base away, this may be a read error. This is likely a read error, given that the CDR3 carries no conserved phenylalanine or tryptophan at its end. The J gene is TRBJ2-7, the V gene TRBV14, with 11 bases identical to TRBD1. The CDR3 runs to 14 residues. Germline V gene data show CDR1 as SGHDN and CDR2 as FVKESK. The ends lost 4 bases at V and 6 bases at J; junction bases unmatched: 5. CDR3 protein: CASSPRTGGAEQYL. In DNA form, the CDR3 reads TGTGCCAGCAGCCCTAGGACAGGGGGCGCCGAGCAGTACCTC.

The table lists this clonotype with many counts. This may come from a read error, since a much larger clone is one base off. V gene TRBV5-6 combines with J gene TRBJ2-5, with TRBD1 identical over 9 bases. Germline trimming cut 3 bases from V and 3 bases from J; bases unmatched to any gene: 0. The CDR3 has 13 amino acids. CDR1 SGHDT and CDR2 YYEEEE come from the germline V gene. CDR3 bases: TGTGCCAGCAGCTGGGACAGGGAAGAGACCCAGTACTTC. Its protein product is CASSWDREETQYF.

This clonotype has a count of ten or more. This chain connects TRBV6-2 or TRBV6-3 to TRBJ1-1; D may be TRBD1 (6 bases). The CDR3 runs to 16 residues. The germline V and J ends were trimmed by 7 bases and 3 bases, with 21 bases remaining between them. Looked up from germline, CDR1 is MNHEY and CDR2 is SVGEGT. The CDR3 spells CASTDPTGTGDTEAFF. In nucleotides, the CDR3 is TGTGCCAGCACCGATCCGACAGGTACTGGGGACACTGAAGCTTTCTTT.

This chain joins TRBV19 and TRBJ1-2; D gene ambiguous. Looked up from germline, CDR1 is LNHDA and CDR2 is SQIVND (reference sequence). The CDR3 spans 12 residues. V was clipped by 8 bases and J by 5 bases, with 12 bases between them. The CDR3 DNA reads TGTGCCAGTGATCGAGAGGGTTATGGCTACACCTTC. Protein sequence: CASDREGYGYTF.

In DNA, the CDR3 is TGTGCCAGCGGTAGACAGGCCAATAATTCACCCCTCCACTTT. Its protein is CASGRQANNSPLHF. V usage is TRBV25-1 and J usage is TRBJ1-6, with a tentative D call TRBD1 (6 bases). V was clipped by 8 bases and J by 5 bases, with 13 bases between them. Germline CDR1 is MGHDK and CDR2 is SYGVNS. The length of the CDR3 is 14 residues.

The chain uses TRBV10-3 and TRBJ1-2, with D possibly matching TRBD1 (5 bases). The V end lost 10 bases, the J end lost 4 bases, and 16 bases lay between the germline ends. Germline loops: CDR1 ENHRY, CDR2 SYGVKD. This CDR3 is built from 13 residues. CDR3 amino acids: CASERQQSYGYTF. CDR3 nucleotide sequence: TGTGCCAGCGAGAGACAGCAGTCCTATGGCTACACCTTC.

This clonotype was observed a handful of times. The chain joins TRBV6-5 to TRBJ2-7; no clear D gene. The V and J ends lost 8 bases and 5 bases respectively, with 19 bases between them. The CDR3 contains 14 residues. From germline, CDR1 is MNHEY and CDR2 SVGAGI. The CDR3 region is CASRRLSHSHEQYF. The CDR3 DNA is TGTGCCAGCCGGCGTCTATCTCATTCCCACGAGCAGTACTTC.

The genes are TRBV7-2 and TRBJ1-5; D not resolved. V lost 5 bases and J 3 bases, leaving 14 bases between the germline ends. CDR3 length equals 15 residues. Germline V CDR1 and CDR2: SGHTA, FQGNSA. CDR3 nucleotide sequence: TGTGCCAGCAGCCCCACCACCGGAGTCAATCAGCCCCAGCATTTT. Translated: CASSPTTGVNQPQHF.

This clonotype was observed at least ten times. This chain uses TRBV10-3 with TRBJ2-2; D is perhaps TRBD2 (5 bases). Between the trimmed V and J ends, which lost 4 bases and 4 bases, there was a span of 10 bases. Germline CDR1 and CDR2: ENHRY and SYGVKD. The CDR3 is made up of 14 amino acids. The CDR3 nucleotides are TGTGCCATCAGTGCCGCGGAGGCCACCGGGGAGCTGTTTTTT. Translated, it gives CAISAAEATGELFF.

About this clonotype itself: The missing conserved phenylalanine or tryptophan at the end of this CDR3 makes a read error likely. The J gene is TRBJ2-7, the V gene TRBV5-1, with 11 bases lining up with TRBD2. Germline CDR1 and CDR2: SGHRS and YFSETQ. This CDR3 comprises 15 residues. Here the CDR3 reads CASSGTSGGTYEQYL. For the CDR3, the DNA is TGTGCCAGCAGCGGAACTAGCGGGGGTACCTACGAGCAGTACCTC.

This clonotype has just one count. For the CDR3, the DNA is TGTGCCAGCAGCTTATTCCAAACTAGCGGGGGGGCCAGCACCGGGGAGCTGTTTTTT. Amino acids: CASSLFQTSGGASTGELFF. The chain couples TRBV13 to TRBJ1-4; TRBD2 aligns across 13 bases. The end of the DNA is better explained by TRBJ2-2, so the J call may be wrong. Per germline, CDR1 PRHDT and CDR2 FYEKMQ (reference sequence). CDR3 size: 19 residues.

The table lists this clonotype with many counts. V is TRBV2 and J is TRBJ1-6, with TRBD1 matching 7 bases. The junction had 11 bases not matched to a gene; V was cut back by 3 bases and J by 9 bases. This CDR3 is built from 16 residues. Germline-derived CDR1 and CDR2 are SNHLY and FYNNEI. The CDR3 region is CASSDPLAGGSSPLHF. CDR3 nucleotides: TGTGCCAGCAGTGACCCCCTGGCAGGGGGTTCTTCACCCCTCCACTTT. Looking up the rest from reference TRBV2 and TRBJ1-6 gives the full variable domain: EPEVTQTPSHQVTQMGQEVILRCVPISNHLYFYWYRQILGQKVEFLVSFYNNEISEKSEIFDDQFSVERPDGSNFTLKIRSTKLEDSAMYFCASSDPLAGGSSPLHFGNGTRLTVT.

This chain uses TRBV5-4 with TRBJ2-7; the D gene is possibly TRBD2 (6 bases). The length of the CDR3 is 15 residues. CDR1 is SGHNT and CDR2 is YYREEE in the germline V gene (reference sequence). Trimming stripped 0 bases from V and 10 bases from J, with 20 bases between. The CDR3 reads CASSLDLGLPRGQYF. The CDR3 nucleotides are TGTGCCAGCAGCTTGGATTTGGGACTCCCAAGGGGCCAGTACTTC.

Concerning this clonotype: One end of the junction does not line up with germline, which may come from a read error. V and J are TRBV20-1 and TRBJ2-7, with 8 bases matching TRBD2. This CDR3 has 13 amino acids. CDR1 and CDR2 from the germline V gene are DFQATT and SNEGSKA (reference sequence). The CDR3 region has the DNA TGCAGTGCGATTGAGACGGTCCGGGAGGGGAGGTTCTTC. Its translation: CSAIETVREGRFF.

This clonotype has just a few counts. The V and J genes are TRBV25-1 and TRBJ2-5, with 9 bases aligning to TRBD1. The germline CDR1 and CDR2 sequences are MGHDK and SYGVNS. The CDR3 length is 14 residues. The trim removed 5 bases at V and 5 bases at J, leaving 6 bases unmatched. The CDR3 sequence is CASSFTGGTETQYF. The CDR3, as DNA: TGTGCCAGCAGTTTCACAGGGGGCACTGAGACCCAGTACTTC.

This clonotype was detected once. A clone one base away is much larger, so this may be a read error. V usage is TRBV29-1 and J usage is TRBJ1-5; D may be TRBD1 (6 bases). CDR1 and CDR2 (germline): SQVTM, ANQGSEA. CDR3 length: 14 amino acids. The DNA of the CDR3 is TGCAGCGCTGAAGGAACAGGGCGCAATCAGCCCCAGCATTTT. It specifies CSAEGTGRNQPQHF.

V and J are TRBV20-1 and TRBJ1-3; 9 bases match TRBD1. CDR3 size: 14 residues. Trimming removed 5 bases from V and 2 bases from J; junction bases left unmatched: 4. The germline V gene has CDR1 DFQATT and CDR2 SNEGSKA (reference sequence). CDR3 DNA: TGCAGTGCTTGGACAGGGGCAGCTGGAAACACCATATATTTT. Its translation: CSAWTGAAGNTIYF.

The chain joins TRBV7-9 to TRBJ1-5, with 8 bases fitting TRBD1. The germline V gene encodes CDR1 SEHNR and CDR2 FQNEAQ (reference sequence). CDR3 size: 15 residues. The ends lost 5 bases at V and 4 bases at J; junction bases unmatched: 7. The CDR3 coding sequence is TGTGCCAGCAGCCCCGGACAGGGCAAGAATCAGCCCCAGCATTTT. This codes for CASSPGQGKNQPQHF.

In its sample, this clonotype was seen many times. The chain links TRBV5-6 to TRBJ2-5, with D maybe TRBD1 (5 bases). The V end lost 4 bases, the J end lost 2 bases, and 9 bases lay between the germline ends. CDR1 SGHDT and CDR2 YYEEEE come from the germline V gene. This CDR3 has 13 amino acids. The CDR3: CASSRTQQETQYF. The CDR3 DNA is TGTGCCAGCAGCCGGACACAACAAGAGACCCAGTACTTC.

This clonotype showed up many times. J is TRBJ1-1 and V is TRBV19; D not resolved. V was clipped by 3 bases and J by 8 bases, with 7 bases between them. The CDR3 has 11 amino acids. The germline V gene encodes CDR1 LNHDA and CDR2 SQIVND (reference sequence). The CDR3 loop is CASSISSEAFF. The CDR3 coding sequence is TGTGCCAGTAGTATTTCATCAGAAGCTTTCTTT.